The 9 T cell receptor beta chains in this list originate from one sample, sequenced in a study of blood T cells in healthy people across ages. A sample-barcoded 5' primer and a J-beta primer mix were used in a second PCR of roughly 7 to 11 cycles. TCRdb reprocessed the 5' RACE reads with MiXCR, giving one entry per CDR3 protein. This table has about 1.6 million distinct CDR3 sequences, roughly 32% appearing once. Specimen: blood. The receptors were gathered from a woman aged 30 to 39 in good health.

The sample holds a few counts of this clonotype. The chain is built from TRBV20-1 and TRBJ2-3, with 8 positions matching TRBD2. CDR3 length equals 14 residues. CDR1 DFQATT and CDR2 SNEGSKA come from the germline V gene (reference sequence). The ends lost 4 bases at V and 3 bases at J; junction bases unmatched: 6. The CDR3 DNA is TGCAGTGCTACCCCGGGGGGGGTTACAGATACGCAGTATTTT. This encodes CSATPGGVTDTQYF.

This chain links TRBV15 with TRBJ2-1; D assignment may be TRBD1 or TRBD2 (6 bases each). CDR1 is LNHNV, CDR2 YYDKDF, per germline (reference sequence). The V end lost 5 bases, the J end lost 10 bases, and 12 bases lay between the germline ends. This CDR3 is built from 12 residues. The CDR3 nucleotides are TGTGCCACCAGCGGCGGGACACTCGAGCAGTTCTTC. It is translated as CATSGGTLEQFF.

The chain joins TRBV9 to TRBJ2-1, with D hard to call. The germline CDR1 and CDR2 sequences are SGDLS and YYNGEE. Trimming shortened V by 4 bases and J by 1 base, and 12 bases separated the two germline ends. The CDR3 is made up of 15 amino acids. CDR3 loop: CASSLNPESYNEQFF. The CDR3 nucleotides read TGTGCCAGCAGCTTAAATCCCGAGTCCTACAATGAGCAGTTCTTC.

CDR3 in DNA: TGTGCCATCAGTGACGCTGGGGATCATCAGCCCCAGCATTTT. As protein: CAISDAGDHQPQHF. The chain uses TRBV10-3 and TRBJ1-5; D call uncertain. CDR3 length equals 14 residues. Germline CDR1 ENHRY, CDR2 SYGVKD. V was trimmed by 3 bases and J by 5 bases, leaving 11 bases between them.

The rearrangement links TRBV3-1 to TRBJ1-1; possibly TRBD1 for D (6 bases). CDR3 length: 16 residues. V lost 5 bases, J lost 1 base, and 17 bases lay in between. CDR1 LGHDT and CDR2 YNNKEL come from the germline V gene (reference sequence). CDR3 nucleotides: TGTGCCAGCAGCGTTCACAATACAGGGACGAACACTGAAGCTTTCTTT. It codes for CASSVHNTGTNTEAFF. The whole variable domain, remainder taken from reference TRBV3-1 and TRBJ1-1, is DTAVSQTPKYLVTQMGNDKSIKCEQNLGHDTMYWYKQDSKKFLKIMFSYNNKELIINETVPNRFSPKSPDKAHLNLHINSLELGDSAVYFCASSVHNTGTNTEAFFGQGTRLTVV.

This clonotype was seen repeatedly, ten times or more. The gene calls are TRBV4-1 and TRBJ2-1; 10 bases agree with TRBD1. The V segment lost 2 bases and the J segment 4 bases; nucleotides outside the gene matches: 5. Germline-derived CDR1 and CDR2 are MGHRA and YSYEKL. The CDR3 is 16 amino acids. CDR3 in DNA: TGCGCCAGCAGCCAATTGGACAGGGGGGGATACAATGAGCAGTTCTTC. This translates into CASSQLDRGGYNEQFF.

This chain connects TRBV5-6 to TRBJ2-1, with 9 bases that match TRBD1. J gave up 2 bases and V 3 bases, and 3 bases lay outside the gene matches. The germline CDR1 and CDR2 sequences are SGHDT and YYEEEE. The CDR3 is 15 residues long. CDR3 nucleotide sequence: TGTGCCAGCAGCTGTGGGGACAGGGCCTACAATGAGCAGTTCTTC. Translated, it gives CASSCGDRAYNEQFF.

The chain has TRBV12-3 or TRBV12-4 and TRBJ2-6; 8 nucleotides align to TRBD1. The CDR3 covers 17 residues. Trimming cost V 7 bases and J 0 bases; bases outside gene matches: 8. The CDR3 DNA reads as TGTGCCAGCATTTCGGACAGGGTATTCTCTGGGGCCAACGTCCTGACTTTC. Protein sequence: CASISDRVFSGANVLTF.

This sequence joins TRBV4-1 and TRBJ2-7; D is possibly TRBD2 (6 bases). The CDR3 has 16 residues. The V gene's germline CDR1 is MGHRA and CDR2 YSYEKL. V lost 1 base and J 2 bases, leaving 15 bases between the germline ends. The CDR3 reads CASSQGGSGPAYEQYF. The CDR3 DNA is TGCGCCAGCAGCCAAGGGGGTAGCGGTCCTGCCTACGAGCAGTACTTC.